The clone carrying this T cell receptor (beta chain) is a singleton in its sample. Its antigen is still unknown. These data come from a study of blood T cells in healthy people across ages. Study findings and constraints: With age, beta diversity per million T cells declined roughly linearly, significantly by approximately 40.

V was pared by 7 bases and J by 0 bases, with 13 bases between. CDR3 length: 16 amino acids. The V gene's germline CDR1 is MNHEY and CDR2 SVGAGI. Primers used in a second PCR of about 7 to 12 cycles were a sample-barcoded 5' primer and a J-beta primer mix. Every individual sample yielded 3 million or more paired-end reads (each containing CDR3). TCRdb re-called the 5' RACE reads with MiXCR, one entry per CDR3 protein. This sample has about 1.8 million distinct CDR3 sequences, with less than 50% found just once. Peripheral blood was drawn, around 9.5 milliliters per donor. This clonotype originated in a woman between 35 and 50 years old in good health. This chain links TRBV6-5 with TRBJ1-6; maybe TRBD1 (5 bases). What was sequenced was blood. CDR3 sequence (DNA): TGTGCCAGCACCCCCAGGGCGAGCTCCTATAATTCACCCCTCCACTTT. Translated, it gives CASTPRASSYNSPLHF.